This TCR beta chain was sequenced in a study of T cells in Graves' hyperthyroidism and ophthalmopathy. Study overall: The blood sample was taken at first diagnosis, before treatment began.

Germline CDR1 is SGHAT and CDR2 is FQNNGV. This CDR3 contains 14 residues. V was shortened by 3 bases and J by 6 bases, with 11 bases between the two germline ends. TCR beta CDR3 region amplification was performed from RNA transcripts. Using the HTBI primer set, a first-round RT-PCR was run on the TCR CDR3. Using its own MiXCR run on the multiplex PCR reads, TCRdb lists one record per CDR3 protein. The sample yields some 510,000 distinct CDR3 sequences, around 21% seen once. This clonotype was seen at least ten times. Material for sequencing was blood. The chain couples TRBV11-2 to TRBJ2-2; D might be TRBD2 (6 bases). This receptor was obtained from a man between 18 and 29 years old with Graves' hyperthyroidism. CDR3 protein: CASSFLRDPGELFF. As DNA, the CDR3 is TGTGCCAGCAGCTTTCTGCGGGATCCCGGGGAGCTGTTTTTT.